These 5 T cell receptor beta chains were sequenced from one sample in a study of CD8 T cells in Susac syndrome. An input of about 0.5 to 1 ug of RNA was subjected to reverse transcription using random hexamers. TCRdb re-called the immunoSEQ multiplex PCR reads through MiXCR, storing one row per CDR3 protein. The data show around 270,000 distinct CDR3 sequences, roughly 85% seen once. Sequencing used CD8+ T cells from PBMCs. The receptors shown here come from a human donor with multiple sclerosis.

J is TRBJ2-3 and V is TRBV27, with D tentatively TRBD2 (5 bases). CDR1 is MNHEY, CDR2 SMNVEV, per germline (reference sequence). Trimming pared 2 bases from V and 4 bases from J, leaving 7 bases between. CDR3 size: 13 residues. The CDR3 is CASSLLASDTQYF. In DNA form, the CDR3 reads TGTGCCAGCAGTTTACTAGCCTCAGATACGCAGTATTTT.

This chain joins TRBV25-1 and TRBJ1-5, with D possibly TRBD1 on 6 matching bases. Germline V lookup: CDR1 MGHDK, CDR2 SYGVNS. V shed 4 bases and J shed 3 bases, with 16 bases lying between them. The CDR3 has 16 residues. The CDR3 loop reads CASSGRTGASNQPQHF. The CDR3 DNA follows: TGTGCCAGCAGTGGACGGACGGGGGCATCCAATCAGCCCCAGCATTTT.

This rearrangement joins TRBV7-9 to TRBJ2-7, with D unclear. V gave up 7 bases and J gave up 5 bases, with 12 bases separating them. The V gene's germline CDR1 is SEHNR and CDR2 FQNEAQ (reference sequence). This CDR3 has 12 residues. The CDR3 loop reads CASMLRSDEQYF. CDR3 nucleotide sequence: TGTGCCAGCATGCTCCGAAGCGACGAGCAGTACTTC.

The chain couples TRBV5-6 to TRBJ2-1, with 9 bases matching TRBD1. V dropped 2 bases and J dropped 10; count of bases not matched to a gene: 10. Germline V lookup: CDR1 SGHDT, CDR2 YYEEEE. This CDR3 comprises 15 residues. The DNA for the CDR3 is TGTGCCAGCAGCTTCGGACAGGGGCTCCAAGGGGAGCAGTTCTTC. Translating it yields CASSFGQGLQGEQFF.

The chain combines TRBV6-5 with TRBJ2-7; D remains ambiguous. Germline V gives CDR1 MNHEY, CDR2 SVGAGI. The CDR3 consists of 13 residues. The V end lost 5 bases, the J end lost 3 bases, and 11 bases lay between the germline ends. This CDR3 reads CASSPVLYYEQYF. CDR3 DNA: TGTGCCAGCAGTCCAGTTTTATACTACGAGCAGTACTTC.